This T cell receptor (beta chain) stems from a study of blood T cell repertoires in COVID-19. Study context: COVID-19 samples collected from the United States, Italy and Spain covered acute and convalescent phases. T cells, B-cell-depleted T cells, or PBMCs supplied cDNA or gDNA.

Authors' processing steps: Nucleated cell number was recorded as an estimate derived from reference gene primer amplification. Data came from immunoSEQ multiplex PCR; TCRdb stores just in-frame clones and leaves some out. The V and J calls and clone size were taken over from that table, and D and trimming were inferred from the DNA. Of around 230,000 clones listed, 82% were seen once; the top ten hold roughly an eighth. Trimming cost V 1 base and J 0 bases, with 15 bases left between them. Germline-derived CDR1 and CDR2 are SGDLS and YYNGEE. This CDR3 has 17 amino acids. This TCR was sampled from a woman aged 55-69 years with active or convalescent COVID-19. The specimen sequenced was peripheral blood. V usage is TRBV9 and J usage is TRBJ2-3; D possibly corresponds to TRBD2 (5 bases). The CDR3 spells CASSVNKDGDSTDTQYF. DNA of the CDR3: TGTGCCAGCAGCGTAAATAAAGACGGGGATAGCACAGATACGCAGTATTTT.